This T cell receptor (beta chain) was obtained from a study of blood T cell repertoires in COVID-19. Across the whole study: The analysed material was cDNA or gDNA that came from T cells, B-cell-depleted T cells, or PBMCs.

The CDR3 extends over 13 amino acids. Per the germline V gene, CDR1 is SGHRS and CDR2 is YFSETQ. V lost 4 bases, J lost 6 bases, and 11 bases lay in between. Repertoires were generated with immunoSEQ multiplex PCR, while TCRdb's copy carries only in-frame clones and drops some. The table shows around 420,000 clones, with 88% occurring only once. Sequencing was done on a sample of PBMCs or T cells enriched from blood (not recorded which). The sequence was obtained from a woman aged 40 to 49 with acute COVID-19. The rearrangement uses TRBV5-1 and TRBJ2-1, with TRBD1 as a possible D gene (6 bases). CDR3 loop: CASSLPTGNEQFF. The CDR3 DNA is TGCGCCAGCAGCCTCCCGACAGGCAATGAGCAGTTCTTC.